This T cell receptor beta chain was recovered during a study of blood T cell repertoires in COVID-19. Overall study: Acute and convalescent COVID-19 samples came from the United States, Italy and Spain.

Profiled with immunoSEQ multiplex PCR; TCRdb holds only in-frame clones, not every one. The sample contains around 130,000 clones, roughly nine tenths of which appear only once. Germline V gene sequence: CDR1 SQVTM, CDR2 ANQGSEA. V gave up 2 bases and J gave up 1 base, with 11 bases separating them. The length of the CDR3 is 14 residues. The source is a man aged 50-60 years with active COVID-19. Sample: peripheral blood. The chain has TRBV29-1 and TRBJ1-1, with D possibly TRBD1 on 5 matching bases. The CDR3: CSVELRGKNTEAFF. The CDR3 DNA sequence: TGCAGCGTTGAACTAAGGGGAAAGAACACTGAAGCTTTCTTT.